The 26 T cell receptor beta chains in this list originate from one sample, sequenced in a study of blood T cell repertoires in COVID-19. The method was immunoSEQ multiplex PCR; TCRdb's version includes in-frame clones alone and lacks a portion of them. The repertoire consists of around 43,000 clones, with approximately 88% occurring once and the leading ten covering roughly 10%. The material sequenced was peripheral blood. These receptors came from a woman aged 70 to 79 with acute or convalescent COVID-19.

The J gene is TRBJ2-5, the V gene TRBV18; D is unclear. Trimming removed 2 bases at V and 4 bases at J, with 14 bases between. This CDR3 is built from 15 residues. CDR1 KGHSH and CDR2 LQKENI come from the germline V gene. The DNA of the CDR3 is TGTGCCAGCTCACCAATAGCCAGTTTTGGAGAGACCCAGTACTTC. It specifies CASSPIASFGETQYF.

This CDR3 is CATSDPGQGIGYTF. The CDR3 DNA reads TGTGCCACCAGTGACCCTGGACAGGGTATCGGCTACACCTTC. V is TRBV24-1 and J is TRBJ1-2; 8 positions agree with TRBD1. The J segment lost 8 bases and the V segment lost 4 bases, leaving 8 bases of the junction unmatched. The CDR3 spans 14 residues. Germline V gene sequence: CDR1 KGHDR, CDR2 SFDVKD.

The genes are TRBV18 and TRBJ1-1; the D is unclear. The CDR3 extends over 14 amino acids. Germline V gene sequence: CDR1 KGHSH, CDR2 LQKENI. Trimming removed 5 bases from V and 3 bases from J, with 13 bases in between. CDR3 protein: CASSTFGLDTEAFF. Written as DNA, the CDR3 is TGTGCCAGCTCAACATTTGGGCTGGACACTGAAGCTTTCTTT.

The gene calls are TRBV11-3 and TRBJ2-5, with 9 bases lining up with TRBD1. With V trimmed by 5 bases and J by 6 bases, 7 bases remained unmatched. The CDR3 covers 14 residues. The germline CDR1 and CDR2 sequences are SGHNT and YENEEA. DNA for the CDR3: TGTGCCAGCAGCAAACAACAGGGGGCGAAGACCCAGTACTTC. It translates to CASSKQQGAKTQYF.

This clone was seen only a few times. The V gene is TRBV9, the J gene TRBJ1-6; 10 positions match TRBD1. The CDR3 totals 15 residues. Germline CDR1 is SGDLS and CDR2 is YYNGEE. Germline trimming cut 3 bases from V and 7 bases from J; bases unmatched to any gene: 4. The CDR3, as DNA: TGTGCCAGCAGCGCCGGACAGGGGGGGAATTCACCCCTCCACTTT. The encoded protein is CASSAGQGGNSPLHF.

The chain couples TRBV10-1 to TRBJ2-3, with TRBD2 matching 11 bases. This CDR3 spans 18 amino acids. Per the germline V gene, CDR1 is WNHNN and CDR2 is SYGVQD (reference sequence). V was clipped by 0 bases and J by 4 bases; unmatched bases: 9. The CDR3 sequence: CASSESSGGAVFADTQYF. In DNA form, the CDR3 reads TGCGCCAGCAGTGAGTCTAGCGGGGGGGCAGTGTTCGCAGATACGCAGTATTTT.

CDR3 protein: CASSPLKGDKNYGYTF. The CDR3 DNA reads TGTGCCAGCAGCCCCCTAAAGGGGGACAAGAACTATGGCTACACCTTC. This rearrangement joins TRBV7-9 to TRBJ1-2; TRBD1 might be the D (6 bases). Germline V gives CDR1 SEHNR, CDR2 FQNEAQ (reference sequence). V dropped 5 bases and J dropped 2 bases, with 18 bases sitting between them. The CDR3 is 16 residues long.

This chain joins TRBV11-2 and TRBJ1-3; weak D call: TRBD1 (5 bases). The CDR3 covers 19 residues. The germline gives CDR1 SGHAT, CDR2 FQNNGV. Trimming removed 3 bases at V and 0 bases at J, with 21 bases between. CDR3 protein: CASSLSPGLKAFSGNTIYF. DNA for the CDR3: TGTGCCAGCAGCTTGTCCCCGGGACTGAAGGCCTTCTCTGGAAACACCATATATTTT.

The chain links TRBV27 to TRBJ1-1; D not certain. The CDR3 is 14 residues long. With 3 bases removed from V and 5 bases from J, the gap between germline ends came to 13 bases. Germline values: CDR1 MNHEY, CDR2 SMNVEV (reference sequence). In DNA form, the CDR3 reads TGTGCCAGCAGTTTCAGTTTCACGGGGACTGAAGCTTTCTTT. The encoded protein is CASSFSFTGTEAFF.

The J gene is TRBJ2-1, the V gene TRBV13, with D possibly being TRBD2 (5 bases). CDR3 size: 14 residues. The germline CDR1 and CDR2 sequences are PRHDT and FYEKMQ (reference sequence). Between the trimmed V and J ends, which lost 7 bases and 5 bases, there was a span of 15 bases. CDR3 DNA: TGTGCCAGCAATCTAGCACCCCGAGACAATGAGCAGTTCTTC. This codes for CASNLAPRDNEQFF.

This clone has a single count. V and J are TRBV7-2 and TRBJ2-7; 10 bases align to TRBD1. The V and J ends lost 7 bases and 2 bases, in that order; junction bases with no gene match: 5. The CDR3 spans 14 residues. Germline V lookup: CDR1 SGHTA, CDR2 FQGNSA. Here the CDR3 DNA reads TGTGCCAGCAAAGGGACAGGGGCGACCTACGAGCAGTACGTC. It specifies CASKGTGATYEQYV.

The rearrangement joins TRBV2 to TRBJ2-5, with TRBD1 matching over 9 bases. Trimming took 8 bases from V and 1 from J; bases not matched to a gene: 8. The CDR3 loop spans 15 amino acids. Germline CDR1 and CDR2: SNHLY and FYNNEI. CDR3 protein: CASGQTGGPQETQYF. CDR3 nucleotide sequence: TGTGCCAGCGGGCAGACAGGGGGACCCCAAGAGACCCAGTACTTC.

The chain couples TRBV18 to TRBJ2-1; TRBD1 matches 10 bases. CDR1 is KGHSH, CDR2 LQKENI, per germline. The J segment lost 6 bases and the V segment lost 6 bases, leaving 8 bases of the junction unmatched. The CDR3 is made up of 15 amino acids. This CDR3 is CASSPDRGRINEQFF. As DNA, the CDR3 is TGTGCCAGCTCGCCTGACAGGGGGCGTATCAATGAGCAGTTCTTC.

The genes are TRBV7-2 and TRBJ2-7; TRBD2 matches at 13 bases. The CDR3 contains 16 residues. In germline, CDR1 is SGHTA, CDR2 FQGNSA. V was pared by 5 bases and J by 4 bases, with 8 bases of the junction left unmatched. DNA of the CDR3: TGTGCCAGCAGCCCATCGGGACTAGCGGGGATGTACGAGCAGTACGTC. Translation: CASSPSGLAGMYEQYV.

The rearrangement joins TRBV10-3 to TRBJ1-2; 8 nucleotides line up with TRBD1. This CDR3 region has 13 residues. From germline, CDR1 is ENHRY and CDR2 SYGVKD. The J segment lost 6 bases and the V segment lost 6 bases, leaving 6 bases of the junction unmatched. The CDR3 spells CAISMTGVHGYTF. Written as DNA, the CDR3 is TGTGCCATCAGCATGACAGGGGTGCATGGCTACACCTTC.

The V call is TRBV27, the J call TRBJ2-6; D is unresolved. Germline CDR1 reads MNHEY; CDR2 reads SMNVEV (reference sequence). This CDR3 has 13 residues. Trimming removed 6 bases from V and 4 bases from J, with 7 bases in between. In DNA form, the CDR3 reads TGTGCCAGCAGGACAACCGGGGCCAACGTCCTGACTTTC. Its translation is CASRTTGANVLTF.

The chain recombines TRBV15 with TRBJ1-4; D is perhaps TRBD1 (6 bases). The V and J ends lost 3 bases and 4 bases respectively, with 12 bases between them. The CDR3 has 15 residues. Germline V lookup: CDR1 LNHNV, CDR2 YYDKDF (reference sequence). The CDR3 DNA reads TGTGCCACCAGCAGGGGGGGGCAAATTAATGAAAAACTGTTTTTT. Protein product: CATSRGGQINEKLFF.

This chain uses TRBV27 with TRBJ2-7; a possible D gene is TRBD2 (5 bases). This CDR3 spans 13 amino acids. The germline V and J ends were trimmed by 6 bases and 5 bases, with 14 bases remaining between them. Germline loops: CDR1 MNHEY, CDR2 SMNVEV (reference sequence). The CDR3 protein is CASRPRGSHEQYV. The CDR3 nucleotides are TGTGCCAGCAGGCCCCGGGGTTCCCACGAGCAGTACGTC.

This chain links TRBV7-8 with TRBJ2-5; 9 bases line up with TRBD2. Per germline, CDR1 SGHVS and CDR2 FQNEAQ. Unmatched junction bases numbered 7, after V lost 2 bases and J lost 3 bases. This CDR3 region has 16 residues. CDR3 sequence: CASSLRASGAEETQYF. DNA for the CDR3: TGTGCCAGCAGCTTAAGGGCTAGCGGGGCGGAAGAGACCCAGTACTTC.

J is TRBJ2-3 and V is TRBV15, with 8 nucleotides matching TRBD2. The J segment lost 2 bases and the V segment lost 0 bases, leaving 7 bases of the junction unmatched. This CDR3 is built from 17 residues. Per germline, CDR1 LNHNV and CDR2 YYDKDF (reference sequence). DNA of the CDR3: TGTGCCACCAGCAGAGAGCCTGTAGCGGGGTCCACAGATACGCAGTATTTT. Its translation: CATSREPVAGSTDTQYF.

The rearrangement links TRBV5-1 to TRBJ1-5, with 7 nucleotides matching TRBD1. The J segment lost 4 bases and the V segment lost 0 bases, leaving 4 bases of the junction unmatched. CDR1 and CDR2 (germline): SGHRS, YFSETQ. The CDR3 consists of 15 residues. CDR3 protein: CASSLVPDRNQPQHF. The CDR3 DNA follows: TGCGCCAGCAGCTTGGTGCCGGACAGGAATCAGCCCCAGCATTTT.

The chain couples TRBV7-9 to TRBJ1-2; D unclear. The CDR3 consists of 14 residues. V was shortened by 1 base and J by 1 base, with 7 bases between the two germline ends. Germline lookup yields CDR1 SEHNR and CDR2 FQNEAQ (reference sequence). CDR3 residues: CASSLGASNYGYTF. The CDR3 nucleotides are TGTGCCAGCAGCTTAGGGGCCAGTAACTATGGCTACACCTTC. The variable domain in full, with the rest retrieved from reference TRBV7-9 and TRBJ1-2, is DTGVSQNPRHKITKRGQNVTFRCDPISEHNRLYWYRQTLGQGPEFLTYFQNEAQLEKSRLLSDRFSAERPKGSFSTLEIQRTEQGDSAMYLCASSLGASNYGYTFGSGTRLTVV.

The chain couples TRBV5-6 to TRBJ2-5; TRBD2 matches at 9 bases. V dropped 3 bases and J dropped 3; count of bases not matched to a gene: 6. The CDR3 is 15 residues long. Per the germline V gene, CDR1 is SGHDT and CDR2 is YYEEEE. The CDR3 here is CASSSSGKGKETQYF. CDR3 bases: TGTGCCAGCAGCTCTAGCGGGAAAGGTAAAGAGACCCAGTACTTC. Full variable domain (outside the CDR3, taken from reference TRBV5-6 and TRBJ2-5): DAGVTQSPTHLIKTRGQQVTLRCSPKSGHDTVSWYQQALGQGPQFIFQYYEEEERQRGNFPDRFSGHQFPNYSSELNVNALLLGDSALYLCASSSSGKGKETQYFGPGTRLLVL.

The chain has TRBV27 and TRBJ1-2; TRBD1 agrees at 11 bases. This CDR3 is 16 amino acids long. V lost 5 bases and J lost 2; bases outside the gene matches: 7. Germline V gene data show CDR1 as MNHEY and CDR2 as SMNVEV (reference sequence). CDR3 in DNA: TGTGCCAGCAGTGCATACCGGGACAGGGGGAACTATGGCTACACCTTC. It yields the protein CASSAYRDRGNYGYTF.

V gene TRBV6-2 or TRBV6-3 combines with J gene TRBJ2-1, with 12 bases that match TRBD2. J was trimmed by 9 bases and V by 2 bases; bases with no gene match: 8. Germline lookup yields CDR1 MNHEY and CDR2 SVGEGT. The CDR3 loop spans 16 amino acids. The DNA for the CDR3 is TGTGCCAGCAGTTACCCTGGACTAGCGGGGTCGGGTGAGCAGTTCTTC. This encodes CASSYPGLAGSGEQFF.

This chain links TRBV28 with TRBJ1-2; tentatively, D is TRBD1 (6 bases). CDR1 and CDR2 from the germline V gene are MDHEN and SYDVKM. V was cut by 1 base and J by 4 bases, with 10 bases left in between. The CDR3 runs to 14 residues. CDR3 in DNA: TGTGCCAGCAGTTTATCACCAGGGGTCTATGGCTACACCTTC. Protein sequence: CASSLSPGVYGYTF.